The clone carrying this T cell receptor (beta chain) showed up just once. Its specificity is unknown. This entry is derived from a study of T cell responses to AZD1222 COVID-19 vaccine. Overall study findings and caveats: Rises in breadth and depth of Spike-specific TCRs came after two AZD1222 doses.

Germline lookup yields CDR1 SGDLS and CDR2 YYNGEE. The CDR3 totals 16 residues. Trimming stripped 3 bases from V and 0 bases from J, with 10 bases between. The protocol was immunoSEQ multiplex PCR, while the TCRdb copy is restricted to in-frame clones and leaves out a portion. This table holds 120,000 to 150,000 clones, roughly 88% found once. This receptor was taken from an adult who received the AZD1222 COVID-19 vaccine. V usage is TRBV9 and J usage is TRBJ2-6; the D call may be TRBD1 or TRBD2 (5 bases each). Sequenced here: peripheral blood, sampled 28 days after the second AZD1222 dose. The DNA for the CDR3 is TGTGCCAGCAGCGAGAGGGGCTTCTCTGGGGCCAACGTCCTGACTTTC. This codes for CASSERGFSGANVLTF. The full variable domain, its missing parts supplied by reference TRBV9 and TRBJ2-6, is DSGVTQTPKHLITATGQRVTLRCSPRSGDLSVYWYQQSLDQGLQFLIQYYNGEERAKGNILERFSAQQFPDLHSELNLSSLELGDSALYFCASSERGFSGANVLTFGAGSRLTVL.